A single sample is the source of the 29 T cell receptor beta chains below, sequenced in a study of cytomegalovirus exposure and HLA in healthy donors. The PCR made use of 60 Vbeta and 13 Jbeta primers. Measured with immunoSEQ multiplex PCR; TCRdb has only the in-frame clones, and not every one. This table has about 95,000 clones, approximately 77% appearing once. The specimen sequenced was PBMCs. All receptors derive from a woman in her 40s in good health and CMV-seronegative.

This sequence joins TRBV5-1 and TRBJ1-2; D remains ambiguous. Trimming removed 0 bases from V and 8 bases from J, with 8 bases in between. The germline CDR1 and CDR2 sequences are SGHRS and YFSETQ. The CDR3 is 12 residues long. CDR3 nucleotide sequence: TGCGCCAGCAGCTTGGATCAGAGGGGCTACACCTTC. This gives the protein CASSLDQRGYTF. Looking up the rest from reference TRBV5-1 and TRBJ1-2 gives the full variable domain: KAGVTQTPRYLIKTRGQQVTLSCSPISGHRSVSWYQQTPGQGLQFLFEYFSETQRNKGNFPGRFSGRQFSNSRSEMNVSTLELGDSALYLCASSLDQRGYTFGSGTRLTVV.

The rearrangement links TRBV30 to TRBJ1-1; possible D gene TRBD1, 5 bases. CDR1 and CDR2 from the germline V gene are GTSNPN and SVGIG (reference sequence). V lost 2 bases, J lost 3 bases, and 13 bases lay in between. The CDR3 is 14 amino acids. The CDR3 DNA follows: TGTGCCTGGAGTCCCGGCACAGGAGACACTGAAGCTTTCTTT. Protein product: CAWSPGTGDTEAFF.

This chain uses TRBV2 with TRBJ1-6; D might be TRBD1 (5 bases). The CDR3 runs to 13 residues. Trimming took 6 bases from V and 6 from J, leaving 9 bases between them. Germline values: CDR1 SNHLY, CDR2 FYNNEI. The DNA for the CDR3 is TGTGCCAGCAGGCGGACACCTAATTCACCCCTCCACTTT. Translation: CASRRTPNSPLHF.

This clone came up a few times. The rearrangement uses TRBV6-5 and TRBJ1-1; 7 bases agree with TRBD1. From germline, CDR1 is MNHEY and CDR2 SVGAGI. The CDR3 is 14 amino acids. Trimming removed 6 bases from V and 0 bases from J; junction bases left unmatched: 4. The CDR3 loop is CASSWGQLNTEAFF. The CDR3 DNA reads TGTGCCAGCAGCTGGGGACAGTTGAACACTGAAGCTTTCTTT.

The chain recombines TRBV7-8 with TRBJ1-1; a possible D gene is TRBD1 (6 bases). This CDR3 contains 15 residues. V lost 2 bases, J lost 5 bases, and 15 bases lay in between. Germline V CDR1 and CDR2: SGHVS, FQNEAQ. The CDR3 nucleotides are TGTGCCAGCAGCTTACGCCTACAGGGTCGGACTGAAGCTTTCTTT. Protein product: CASSLRLQGRTEAFF. Supplemented by reference TRBV7-8 and TRBJ1-1, the full variable domain reads GAGVSQSPRYKVAKRGQDVALRCDPISGHVSLFWYQQALGQGPEFLTYFQNEAQLDKSGLPSDRFFAERPEGSVSTLKIQRTQQEDSAVYLCASSLRLQGRTEAFFGQGTRLTVV.

The rearrangement uses TRBV6-1 and TRBJ2-3; a weak D match, TRBD2 (6 bases). CDR3 length: 14 amino acids. Trimming removed 0 bases from V and 6 bases from J, with 10 bases in between. Germline V gene data show CDR1 as MNHNS and CDR2 as SASEGT. The CDR3 sequence is CASSEAGGADTQYF. CDR3 nucleotide sequence: TGTGCCAGCAGTGAAGCAGGAGGGGCGGATACGCAGTATTTT.

The chain is built from TRBV30 and TRBJ2-7, with 12 nucleotides matching TRBD1. Looked up from germline, CDR1 is GTSNPN and CDR2 is SVGIG (reference sequence). The junction had 1 base not matched to a gene; V was cut back by 8 bases and J by 5 bases. The length of the CDR3 is 11 residues. The CDR3 here is CAGTGGHEQYF. The CDR3 DNA reads as TGTGCCGGGACAGGGGGCCACGAGCAGTACTTC. The variable domain in full, completed from reference TRBV30 and TRBJ2-7, reads SQTIHQWPATLVQPVGSPLSLECTVEGTSNPNLYWYRQAAGRGLQLLFYSVGIGQISSEVPQNLSASRPQDRQFILSSKKLLLSDSGFYLCAGTGGHEQYFGPGTRLTVT.

The J gene is TRBJ2-7, the V gene TRBV5-4; 8 bases match TRBD1. Germline assignment: CDR1 SGHNT and CDR2 YYREEE (reference sequence). With 1 base clipped from V and 5 bases from J, the junction kept 5 bases outside the gene matches. This CDR3 spans 14 amino acids. CDR3 region: CASSLSQGADEQYF. DNA of the CDR3: TGTGCCAGCAGCTTGAGCCAGGGGGCTGACGAGCAGTACTTC.

The chain combines TRBV7-3 with TRBJ1-4; TRBD1 might be the D (6 bases). The CDR3 has 16 residues. Germline V gene sequence: CDR1 SGHTA, CDR2 FQGTGA. Between the trimmed V and J ends, which lost 4 bases and 4 bases, there was a span of 16 bases. The CDR3 sequence is CASSSGSTGYNEKLFF. Written as DNA, the CDR3 is TGTGCCAGCAGCTCTGGTTCTACAGGGTATAATGAAAAACTGTTTTTT.

The chain is built from TRBV4-1 and TRBJ1-4; 7 bases align to TRBD1. Germline-derived CDR1 and CDR2 are MGHRA and YSYEKL. The CDR3 spans 15 residues. Trimming took 4 bases from V and 3 from J; bases not matched to a gene: 5. As DNA, the CDR3 is TGCGCCAGCAGCCGACAGGGTGTGTCTAATGAAAAACTGTTTTTT. Protein sequence: CASSRQGVSNEKLFF.

The J gene is TRBJ2-5, the V gene TRBV18; 9 bases map to TRBD1. Looked up from germline, CDR1 is KGHSH and CDR2 is LQKENI. J gave up 2 bases and V 8 bases, and 6 bases lay outside the gene matches. The CDR3 totals 14 residues. This CDR3 reads CASAPGQGQETQYF. As DNA, the CDR3 is TGTGCCAGCGCTCCGGGACAGGGACAAGAGACCCAGTACTTC.

The chain is built from TRBV10-2 and TRBJ1-1; tentatively, D is TRBD1 (5 bases). CDR3 length: 14 amino acids. Germline loops: CDR1 WSHSY, CDR2 SAAADI. Trimming took 8 bases from V and 0 from J, leaving 13 bases between them. The CDR3 DNA follows: TGCGCCAGCGAGGCAGGGTCGATGAACACTGAAGCTTTCTTT. This codes for CASEAGSMNTEAFF.

This clone was seen only a few times. The chain employs TRBV4-1 and TRBJ2-3; D call uncertain. V was cut by 2 bases and J by 0 bases, with 6 bases left in between. Looked up from germline, CDR1 is MGHRA and CDR2 is YSYEKL. The CDR3 sequence is 14 residues long. The CDR3 loop is CASSQTPSTDTQYF. In DNA form, the CDR3 reads TGCGCCAGCAGCCAAACACCTAGCACAGATACGCAGTATTTT.

Comment on this clone: Other DNA sequences in this sample translate to the same CDR3. CDR3 DNA sequence: TGCGCCAGCAGCCAAGACTCAGGGACATTCGGCTACACCTTC. Amino acid sequence: CASSQDSGTFGYTF. V is TRBV4-1 and J is TRBJ1-2; tentatively, D is TRBD1 (6 bases). The V end lost 0 bases, the J end lost 8 bases, and 13 bases lay between the germline ends. Germline V gives CDR1 MGHRA, CDR2 YSYEKL. The CDR3 sequence is 14 residues long.

In this sample, this clone turned up a few times. V usage is TRBV18 and J usage is TRBJ1-5, with D tentatively TRBD1 (6 bases). This CDR3 comprises 14 residues. The V gene lost 3 bases and the J gene lost 7 bases, with 13 bases spanning the gap. CDR1 is KGHSH and CDR2 is LQKENI in the germline V gene. CDR3 DNA sequence: TGTGCCAGCTCACCTCTTAAGGGGGGGCAGCCCCAGCATTTT. Translating it yields CASSPLKGGQPQHF.

This clone showed up just a few times. V and J are TRBV6-6 and TRBJ1-4; maybe TRBD1 (6 bases). This CDR3 contains 11 residues. CDR1 is MNHNY and CDR2 is SVGAGI in the germline V gene (reference sequence). With 8 bases removed from V and 7 bases from J, the gap between germline ends came to 8 bases. CDR3 sequence (DNA): TGTGCCAGCCGAGGGGGTGAAAAACTGTTTTTT. Translation gives CASRGGEKLFF.

This chain links TRBV4-2 with TRBJ2-2, with 10 bases identical to TRBD2. V was pared by 2 bases and J by 6 bases, with 3 bases of the junction left unmatched. The CDR3 contains 15 residues. Germline V gene sequence: CDR1 LGHNA, CDR2 YNFKEQ. CDR3 sequence reads: CASSQSGGVAGELFF. CDR3 DNA sequence: TGTGCCAGCAGCCAAAGCGGGGGGGTCGCCGGGGAGCTGTTTTTT.

The chain combines TRBV6-6 with TRBJ2-7, with 8 nucleotides matching TRBD1. Germline CDR1 reads MNHNY; CDR2 reads SVGAGI (reference sequence). The V segment lost 5 bases and the J segment 1 base; nucleotides outside the gene matches: 7. The CDR3 runs 15 residues. In nucleotides, the CDR3 is TGTGCCAGCAGTCCTTCTTGGGACAGGTCCTACGAGCAGTACTTC. Protein: CASSPSWDRSYEQYF.

This CDR3 is CASRTGGGEQYF. In DNA, the CDR3 is TGTGCCAGCAGAACAGGGGGCGGCGAGCAGTACTTC. The chain is built from TRBV5-8 and TRBJ2-7, with 9 bases matching TRBD1. Per germline, CDR1 SGHTS and CDR2 YDEGEE. V dropped 5 bases and J dropped 6; count of bases not matched to a gene: 3. The CDR3 contains 12 residues.

The rearrangement joins TRBV6-5 to TRBJ2-5; 10 nucleotides agree with TRBD1. The CDR3 is made up of 15 amino acids. From germline, CDR1 is MNHEY and CDR2 SVGAGI. J gave up 4 bases and V 6 bases, and 8 bases lay outside the gene matches. The CDR3 bases are TGTGCCAGCAGCGCGGACAGGGGGAGGGCAGAGACCCAGTACTTC. The encoded protein is CASSADRGRAETQYF.

This chain connects TRBV7-8 to TRBJ2-1, with D possibly being TRBD2 (5 bases). Trimming took 1 base from V and 8 from J, leaving 12 bases between them. This CDR3 region has 14 residues. Per the germline V gene, CDR1 is SGHVS and CDR2 is FQNEAQ. The CDR3 sequence is CASSLDPGSDEQFF. In nucleotides, the CDR3 is TGTGCCAGCAGCTTAGATCCGGGGAGCGATGAGCAGTTCTTC.

This clone has only one observation. The chain employs TRBV2 and TRBJ2-7; D is undetermined. Trimming removed 2 bases at V and 11 bases at J, with 13 bases between. The germline CDR1 and CDR2 sequences are SNHLY and FYNNEI. This CDR3 is built from 12 residues. The DNA for the CDR3 is TGTGCCAGCAGTGAACAGAGACGGGTGGAGTACTTC. Translated: CASSEQRRVEYF. Using reference TRBV2 and TRBJ2-7 for the parts outside the CDR3, the full variable domain is EPEVTQTPSHQVTQMGQEVILRCVPISNHLYFYWYRQILGQKVEFLVSFYNNEISEKSEIFDDQFSVERPDGSNFTLKIRSTKLEDSAMYFCASSEQRRVEYFGPGTRLTVT.

The table lists this clone with many counts. The same CDR3 is also encoded by other DNA sequences in this sample. CDR3 in amino acids: CASSVQGGTYEQYF. The CDR3 region has the DNA TGTGCCAGCAGCGTCCAGGGGGGCACCTACGAGCAGTACTTC. V usage is TRBV7-3 and J usage is TRBJ2-7; TRBD1 might be the D (7 bases). This CDR3 spans 14 amino acids. V was clipped by 5 bases and J by 2 bases, with 13 bases between them. Germline CDR1 and CDR2: SGHTA and FQGTGA.

This clone has a handful of counts. The chain is built from TRBV30 and TRBJ2-7, with a tentative D call TRBD2 (6 bases). The CDR3 has 14 amino acids. The germline V and J ends were trimmed by 0 bases and 3 bases, with 12 bases remaining between them. Germline V gene lookup returns CDR1 GTSNPN and CDR2 SVGIG (reference sequence). The CDR3 spells CAWSVGGIDYEQYF. The CDR3 nucleotides are TGTGCCTGGAGTGTAGGAGGGATAGACTACGAGCAGTACTTC.

The J gene is TRBJ1-2, the V gene TRBV7-8; 7 positions agree with TRBD1. The CDR3 consists of 13 residues. V dropped 5 bases and J dropped 3; count of bases not matched to a gene: 3. The germline CDR1 and CDR2 sequences are SGHVS and FQNEAQ. CDR3 protein: CASSLGQDYGYTF. For the CDR3, the DNA is TGTGCCAGCAGCCTAGGACAGGACTATGGCTACACCTTC.

This clone has a single count. The CDR3 DNA sequence: TGCAGCGTTCATCGGGGCGGGATATCCTACAATGAGCAGTTCTTC. Encoded protein: CSVHRGGISYNEQFF. The gene calls are TRBV29-1 and TRBJ2-1; D may be TRBD2 (6 bases). The CDR3 contains 15 residues. Trimming left V 5 bases short and J 1 base short, with 15 bases between. Germline V gene lookup returns CDR1 SQVTM and CDR2 ANQGSEA.

In DNA, the CDR3 is TGTGCCAGCAGCTTAACGGGACAGGGGGTTTCACCCCTCCACTTT. This sequence encodes CASSLTGQGVSPLHF. The chain has TRBV7-2 and TRBJ1-6; 11 nucleotides match TRBD1. Germline CDR1 is SGHTA and CDR2 is FQGNSA. The CDR3 runs to 15 residues. V was pared by 2 bases and J by 9 bases, with 3 bases of the junction left unmatched. The full variable domain, completed using reference TRBV7-2 and TRBJ1-6, is GAGVSQSPSNKVTEKGKDVELRCDPISGHTALYWYRQSLGQGLEFLIYFQGNSAPDKSGLPSDRFSAERTGGSVSTLTIQRTQQEDSAVYLCASSLTGQGVSPLHFGNGTRLTVT.

The V gene is TRBV28, the J gene TRBJ1-1; 9 nucleotides match TRBD1. V lost 5 bases to trimming and J lost 0 bases; unmatched junction nucleotides: 7. The V gene's germline CDR1 is MDHEN and CDR2 SYDVKM. The CDR3 covers 16 residues. The DNA of the CDR3 is TGTGCCAGCAGTCTTTGGACAGGGGATATGAACACTGAAGCTTTCTTT. Encoded protein: CASSLWTGDMNTEAFF.

The J gene is TRBJ2-7, the V gene TRBV10-1; D may be TRBD1 (5 bases). CDR1 and CDR2 (germline): WNHNN, SYGVQD (reference sequence). The CDR3 length is 12 residues. V was shortened by 5 bases and J by 6 bases, with 11 bases between the two germline ends. CDR3 residues: CASSPQGSEQYF. CDR3 nucleotides: TGCGCCAGCAGTCCCCAGGGATCCGAGCAGTACTTC.